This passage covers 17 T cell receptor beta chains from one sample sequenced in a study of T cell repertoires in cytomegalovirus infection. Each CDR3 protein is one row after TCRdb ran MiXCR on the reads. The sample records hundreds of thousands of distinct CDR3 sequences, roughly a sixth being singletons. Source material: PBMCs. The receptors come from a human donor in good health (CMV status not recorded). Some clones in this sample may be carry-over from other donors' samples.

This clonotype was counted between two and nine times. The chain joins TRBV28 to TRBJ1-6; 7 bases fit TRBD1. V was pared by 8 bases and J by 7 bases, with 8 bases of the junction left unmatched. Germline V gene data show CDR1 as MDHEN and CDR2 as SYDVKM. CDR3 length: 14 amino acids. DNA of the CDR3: TGTGCCAGCCAGGGGAGGACAGGAAATTCACCCCTCCACTTT. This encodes CASQGRTGNSPLHF.

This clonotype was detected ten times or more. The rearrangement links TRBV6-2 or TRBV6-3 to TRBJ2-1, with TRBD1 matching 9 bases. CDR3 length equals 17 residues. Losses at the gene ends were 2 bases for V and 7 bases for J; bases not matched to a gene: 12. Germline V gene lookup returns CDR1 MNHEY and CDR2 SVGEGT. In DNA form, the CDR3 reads TGTGCCAGCAGTTACCCGGACAGGGGTGTTGGAGGGAATGAGCAGTTCTTC. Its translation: CASSYPDRGVGGNEQFF.

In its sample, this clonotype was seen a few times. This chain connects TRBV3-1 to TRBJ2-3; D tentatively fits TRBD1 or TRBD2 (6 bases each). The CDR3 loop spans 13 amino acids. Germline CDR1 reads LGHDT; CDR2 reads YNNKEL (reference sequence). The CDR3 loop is CAVGGPEADTQYF. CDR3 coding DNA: TGTGCGGTAGGGGGGCCCGAAGCAGATACGCAGTATTTT.

The DNA of the CDR3 is TGTGCCAGCAGTTACTCGACAGGGAATCAGCATTTT. This translates into CASSYSTGNQHF. The chain is built from TRBV6-6 and TRBJ1-5; TRBD1 agrees at 7 bases. The CDR3 has 12 residues. Per the germline V gene, CDR1 is MNHNY and CDR2 is SVGAGI (reference sequence). V dropped 0 bases and J dropped 13; count of bases not matched to a gene: 3.

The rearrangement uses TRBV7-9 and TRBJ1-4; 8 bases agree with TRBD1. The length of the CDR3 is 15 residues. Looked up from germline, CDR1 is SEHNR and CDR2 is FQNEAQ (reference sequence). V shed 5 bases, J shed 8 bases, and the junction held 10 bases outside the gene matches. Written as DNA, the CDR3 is TGTGCCAGCAGCACTGACAGGGGAGGAGGAGAAAAACTGTTTTTT. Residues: CASSTDRGGGEKLFF.

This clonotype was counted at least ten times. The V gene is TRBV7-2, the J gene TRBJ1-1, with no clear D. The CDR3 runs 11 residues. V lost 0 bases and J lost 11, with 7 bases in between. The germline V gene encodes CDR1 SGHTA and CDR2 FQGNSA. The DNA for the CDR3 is TGTGCCAGCAGCTTAGCGGATATCGCTTTCTTT. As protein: CASSLADIAFF. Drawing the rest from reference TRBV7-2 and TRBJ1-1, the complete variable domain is GAGVSQSPSNKVTEKGKDVELRCDPISGHTALYWYRQSLGQGLEFLIYFQGNSAPDKSGLPSDRFSAERTGGSVSTLTIQRTQQEDSAVYLCASSLADIAFFGQGTRLTVV.

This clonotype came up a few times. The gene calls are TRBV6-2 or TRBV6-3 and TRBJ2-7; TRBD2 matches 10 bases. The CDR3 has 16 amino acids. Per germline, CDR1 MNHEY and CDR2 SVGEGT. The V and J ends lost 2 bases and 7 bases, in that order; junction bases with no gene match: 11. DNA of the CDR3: TGTGCCAGCAGTTACCGCAGCGCTAGCGGGGGCGGTGAGCAGTACTTC. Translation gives CASSYRSASGGGEQYF.

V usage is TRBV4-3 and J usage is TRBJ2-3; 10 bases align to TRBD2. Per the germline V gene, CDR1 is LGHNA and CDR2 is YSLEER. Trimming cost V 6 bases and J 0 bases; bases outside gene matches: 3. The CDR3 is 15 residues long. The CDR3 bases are TGCGCCAGCAGACAACTAGCGGGGAGCACAGATACGCAGTATTTT. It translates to CASRQLAGSTDTQYF.

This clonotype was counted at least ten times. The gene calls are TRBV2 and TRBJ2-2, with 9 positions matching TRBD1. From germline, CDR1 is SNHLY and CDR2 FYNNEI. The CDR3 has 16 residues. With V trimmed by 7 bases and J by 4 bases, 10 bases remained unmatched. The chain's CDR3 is CASNQGTGRGTGELFF. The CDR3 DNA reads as TGTGCCAGCAACCAAGGGACAGGGCGGGGCACCGGGGAGCTGTTTTTT. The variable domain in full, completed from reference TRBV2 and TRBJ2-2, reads EPEVTQTPSHQVTQMGQEVILRCVPISNHLYFYWYRQILGQKVEFLVSFYNNEISEKSEIFDDQFSVERPDGSNFTLKIRSTKLEDSAMYFCASNQGTGRGTGELFFGEGSRLTVL.

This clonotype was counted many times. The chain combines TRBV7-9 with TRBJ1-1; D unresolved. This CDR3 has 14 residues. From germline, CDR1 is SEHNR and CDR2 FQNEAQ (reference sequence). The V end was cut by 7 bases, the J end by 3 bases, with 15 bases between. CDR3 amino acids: CASINSAADTEAFF. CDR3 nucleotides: TGTGCCAGCATCAATAGTGCGGCGGACACTGAAGCTTTCTTT. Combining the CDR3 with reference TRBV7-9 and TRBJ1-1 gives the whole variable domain DTGVSQNPRHKITKRGQNVTFRCDPISEHNRLYWYRQTLGQGPEFLTYFQNEAQLEKSRLLSDRFSAERPKGSFSTLEIQRTEQGDSAMYLCASINSAADTEAFFGQGTRLTVV.

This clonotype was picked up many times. CDR3 sequence reads: CASSSQASPLNTEAFF. In nucleotides, the CDR3 is TGTGCCAGCAGCTCACAGGCCTCGCCTCTGAACACTGAAGCTTTCTTT. The chain uses TRBV7-8 and TRBJ1-1, with a possible D match to TRBD1 (5 bases). The CDR3 is 16 residues long. V was shortened by 4 bases and J by 0 bases, with 15 bases between the two germline ends. CDR1 is SGHVS, CDR2 FQNEAQ, per germline.

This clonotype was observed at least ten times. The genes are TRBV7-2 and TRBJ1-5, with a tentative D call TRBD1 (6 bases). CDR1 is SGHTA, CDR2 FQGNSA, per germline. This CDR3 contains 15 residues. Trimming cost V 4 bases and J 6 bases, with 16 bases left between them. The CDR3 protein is CASSYQGGIGQPQHF. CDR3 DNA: TGTGCCAGCAGCTACCAAGGGGGTATAGGTCAGCCCCAGCATTTT.

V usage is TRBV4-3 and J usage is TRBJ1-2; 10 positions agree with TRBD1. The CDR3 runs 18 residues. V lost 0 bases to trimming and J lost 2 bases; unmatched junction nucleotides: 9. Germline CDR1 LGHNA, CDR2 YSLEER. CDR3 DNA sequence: TGCGCCAGCAGCCAAGATCGGATGGGACAGGGGAGAAACTATGGCTACACCTTC. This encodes CASSQDRMGQGRNYGYTF.

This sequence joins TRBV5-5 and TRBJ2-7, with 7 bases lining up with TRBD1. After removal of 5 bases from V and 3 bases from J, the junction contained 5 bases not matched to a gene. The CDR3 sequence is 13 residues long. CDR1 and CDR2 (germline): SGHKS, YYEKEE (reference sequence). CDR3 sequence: CASRFRDSYEQYF. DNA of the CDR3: TGTGCCAGCAGGTTCCGGGACAGCTACGAGCAGTACTTC. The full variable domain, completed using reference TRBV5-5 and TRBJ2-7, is DAGVTQSPTHLIKTRGQQVTLRCSPISGHKSVSWYQQVLGQGPQFIFQYYEKEERGRGNFPDRFSARQFPNYSSELNVNALLLGDSALYLCASRFRDSYEQYFGPGTRLTVT.

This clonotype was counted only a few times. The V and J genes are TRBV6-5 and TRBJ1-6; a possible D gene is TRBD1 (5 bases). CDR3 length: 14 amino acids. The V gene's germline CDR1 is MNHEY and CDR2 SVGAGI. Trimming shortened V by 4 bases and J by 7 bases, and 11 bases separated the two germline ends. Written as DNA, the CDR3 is TGTGCCAGCAGTTCACCCCGGGGGAATTCACCCCTCCACTTT. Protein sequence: CASSSPRGNSPLHF.

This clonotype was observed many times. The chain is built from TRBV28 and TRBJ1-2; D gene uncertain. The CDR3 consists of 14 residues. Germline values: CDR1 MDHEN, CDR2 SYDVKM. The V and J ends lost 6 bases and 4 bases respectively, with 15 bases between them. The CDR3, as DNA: TGTGCCAGCAGACAAGCCGGGAACAGCTATGGCTACACCTTC. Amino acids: CASRQAGNSYGYTF.

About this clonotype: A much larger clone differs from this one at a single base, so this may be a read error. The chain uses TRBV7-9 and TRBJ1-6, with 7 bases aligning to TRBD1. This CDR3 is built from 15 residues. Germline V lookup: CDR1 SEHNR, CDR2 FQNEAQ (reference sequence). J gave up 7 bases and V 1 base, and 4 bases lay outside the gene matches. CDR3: CASSLGGTANSPLHF. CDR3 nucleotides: TGTGCCAGCAGCTTAGGAGGGACAGCCAATTCACCCCTCCACTTT.